The 8 T cell receptor beta chains below were found in one sample sequenced in a study of blood T cell repertoires in COVID-19. The repertoire was sequenced with immunoSEQ multiplex PCR; TCRdb's copy has only in-frame clones and lacks some. The sample includes 80,000 or so clones, approximately 78% of them seen just once. The sequenced sample consisted of peripheral blood. The receptor set was obtained from a woman older than 75 with acute or convalescent COVID-19.

The genes are TRBV2 and TRBJ2-1, with D tentatively TRBD2 (5 bases). Germline CDR1 and CDR2: SNHLY and FYNNEI. The CDR3 sequence is 14 residues long. The V end was cut by 6 bases, the J end by 15 bases, with 24 bases between. The CDR3 DNA follows: TGTGCCAGCAGGCCACCCGATTCTAGGGCCAGCGGGTTCTTC. Amino acids: CASRPPDSRASGFF.

This clone showed up just once. The chain combines TRBV30 with TRBJ1-5; 11 nucleotides line up with TRBD1. In germline, CDR1 is GTSNPN, CDR2 SVGIG (reference sequence). This CDR3 has 14 amino acids. Losses at the gene ends were 7 bases for V and 5 bases for J; bases not matched to a gene: 7. CDR3 in DNA: TGTGCCTCTCGGGGACAGGGGGGACATCAGCCCCAGCATTTT. This gives the protein CASRGQGGHQPQHF.

V usage is TRBV19 and J usage is TRBJ2-7, with D possibly TRBD1 on 5 matching bases. The V gene lost 0 bases and the J gene lost 5 bases, with 14 bases spanning the gap. Germline V lookup: CDR1 LNHDA, CDR2 SQIVND (reference sequence). The CDR3 has 15 residues. The CDR3: CASSIDFRQGNEQYF. CDR3 DNA: TGTGCCAGTAGTATAGATTTTCGGCAGGGAAACGAGCAGTACTTC.

This chain joins TRBV6-6 and TRBJ1-2; D remains ambiguous. The germline gives CDR1 MNHNY, CDR2 SVGAGI (reference sequence). The V end lost 2 bases, the J end lost 2 bases, and 6 bases lay between the germline ends. The CDR3 is 13 residues long. As DNA, the CDR3 is TGTGCCAGCAGTTACAGGAGGAACTATGGCTACACCTTC. It encodes CASSYRRNYGYTF.

V gene TRBV29-1 combines with J gene TRBJ2-7; D is ambiguous. The CDR3 covers 11 residues. V gave up 3 bases and J gave up 4 bases, with 7 bases separating them. Germline CDR1 is SQVTM and CDR2 is ANQGSEA. CDR3 region: CSVEFRYEQYF. For the CDR3, the DNA is TGCAGCGTTGAGTTCCGTTACGAGCAGTACTTC.

The rearrangement uses TRBV4-1 and TRBJ2-3, with 7 bases lining up with TRBD2. The CDR3 has 17 residues. The V segment lost 4 bases and the J segment 7 bases; nucleotides outside the gene matches: 17. The germline V gene encodes CDR1 MGHRA and CDR2 YSYEKL. The chain's CDR3 is CASSPRAERGYGHTQYF. The DNA of the CDR3 is TGCGCCAGCAGCCCAAGAGCGGAGCGGGGCTACGGTCATACGCAGTATTTT.

The CDR3 bases are TGTGCCAGTAGTATAACCCCGGACACCAATGGCTACACCTTC. Translation gives CASSITPDTNGYTF. This chain links TRBV19 with TRBJ1-2, with TRBD1 as a possible D gene (5 bases). Per germline, CDR1 LNHDA and CDR2 SQIVND (reference sequence). CDR3 length equals 14 residues. With 2 bases removed from V and 6 bases from J, the gap between germline ends came to 13 bases.

This clone was counted only a few times. The V and J genes are TRBV6-4 and TRBJ1-4, with 9 bases that match TRBD1. The J segment lost 6 bases and the V segment lost 5 bases, leaving 4 bases of the junction unmatched. The CDR3 totals 14 residues. Germline lookup yields CDR1 MRHNA and CDR2 SNTAGT. CDR3 DNA: TGTGCCAGCAGTCCGGGACAGGGTTATGAAAAACTGTTTTTT. Translation gives CASSPGQGYEKLFF.